These 27 T cell receptor beta chains were sequenced from one sample in a study of spatial heterogeneity in lung cancer (dated by TCRdb to the late 2010s). The library was produced with 5' RACE. The instrument given in TCRdb is NextSeq 500. Through fastp at Q25 and MiXCR, TCRdb rebuilt clones from the public reads, retaining in-frame beta chains. Each CDR3 protein appears once, grouped with its most common genes and DNA. Within this sample are under 150,000 distinct CDR3 sequences, with less than 14% of them counted one time only. The ten largest clones add up to 24% of the sample. The time point label, read with the paper, signifies: blood at routine non-recurrence follow-up after resection. The sample here was PBMCs, taken at follow-up. The receptors shown here come from a female donor with early-stage non-small cell lung cancer.

This clonotype came up many times. The chain carries TRBV10-3 and TRBJ2-5, with a tentative D call TRBD2 (6 bases). Looked up from germline, CDR1 is ENHRY and CDR2 is SYGVKD. Trimming took off 0 bases at V and 3 bases at J, with 11 bases between the two ends. The CDR3 spans 15 residues. This CDR3 is CAISESGGREETQYF. The CDR3 region has the DNA TGTGCCATCAGTGAGTCAGGAGGGCGGGAAGAGACCCAGTACTTC.

This clonotype was observed many times. In nucleotides, the CDR3 is TGTGCCAGCAGCTCGCAGGCAGGGGGCTATACTGAAGCTTTCTTT. Residues: CASSSQAGGYTEAFF. V is TRBV7-9 and J is TRBJ1-1, with 8 bases identical to TRBD1. This CDR3 comprises 15 residues. Germline CDR1 SEHNR, CDR2 FQNEAQ (reference sequence). The J segment lost 5 bases and the V segment lost 4 bases, leaving 9 bases of the junction unmatched.

This clonotype was counted many times. The chain is built from TRBV9 and TRBJ1-1, with a tentative D call TRBD1 (6 bases). Trimming took 0 bases from V and 8 from J, leaving 17 bases between them. This CDR3 contains 15 residues. Germline values: CDR1 SGDLS, CDR2 YYNGEE. The CDR3 reads CASSVDQGPGREAFF. DNA of the CDR3: TGTGCCAGCAGCGTAGATCAGGGGCCAGGGAGGGAAGCTTTCTTT.

This clonotype turned up a few times. This chain joins TRBV2 and TRBJ2-2; perhaps D is TRBD1 or TRBD2 (5 bases each). The CDR3 contains 16 residues. The germline V gene has CDR1 SNHLY and CDR2 FYNNEI. Trimming pared 7 bases from V and 1 base from J, leaving 16 bases between. CDR3 DNA: TGTGCCAGCATTAGGGACCGGGGTGTGAACACCGGGGAGCTGTTTTTT. The encoded protein is CASIRDRGVNTGELFF.

This clonotype was recorded many times. V usage is TRBV10-3 and J usage is TRBJ2-1; 13 bases line up with TRBD2. The CDR3 totals 16 residues. The ends lost 2 bases at V and 8 bases at J; junction bases unmatched: 6. Germline CDR1 is ENHRY and CDR2 is SYGVKD. CDR3 sequence (DNA): TGTGCCATCAGTGAGCCGACTAGCGGGAGGCCGCATGAGCAGTTCTTC. It is translated as CAISEPTSGRPHEQFF.

This chain joins TRBV5-4 and TRBJ2-1; D uncertain. CDR1 and CDR2 from the germline V gene are SGHNT and YYREEE (reference sequence). Trimming removed 0 bases from V and 0 bases from J, with 10 bases in between. The CDR3 is 16 residues long. The CDR3: CASSLAGANSYNEQFF. CDR3 DNA sequence: TGTGCCAGCAGCTTGGCCGGTGCTAACTCCTACAATGAGCAGTTCTTC.

This clonotype was counted ten times or more. This chain joins TRBV28 and TRBJ1-2, with a possible D match to TRBD1 (6 bases). The CDR3 consists of 14 residues. V lost 2 bases to trimming and J lost 2 bases, with 9 bases between them. Germline V gene data show CDR1 as MDHEN and CDR2 as SYDVKM. The CDR3 reads CASSLRGANYGYTF. The CDR3, as DNA: TGTGCCAGCAGTTTAAGGGGGGCCAACTATGGCTACACCTTC.

The chain has TRBV24-1 and TRBJ2-1; the D call may be TRBD1 or TRBD2 (5 bases each). CDR3 length: 15 residues. V dropped 3 bases and J dropped 9 bases, with 17 bases sitting between them. CDR1 KGHDR and CDR2 SFDVKD come from the germline V gene. The CDR3: CATSDVGEGDREQFF. DNA of the CDR3: TGTGCCACCAGTGATGTCGGGGAAGGGGACCGTGAGCAGTTCTTC.

This clonotype was recorded a few times. The chain employs TRBV9 and TRBJ2-2; the D gene is possibly TRBD2 (6 bases). Germline lookup yields CDR1 SGDLS and CDR2 YYNGEE. With 5 bases removed from V and 4 bases from J, the gap between germline ends came to 18 bases. The CDR3 is made up of 16 amino acids. The CDR3 reads CASRPSGDPSTGELFF. As DNA, the CDR3 is TGTGCCAGCAGGCCCTCGGGAGACCCGAGCACCGGGGAGCTGTTTTTT.

The sample holds many counts of this clonotype. This rearrangement joins TRBV21-1 to TRBJ2-3; TRBD1, as called in the table, went unchecked against the DNA. TRBV21-1 is given as a pseudogene. The CDR3 sequence is 13 residues long. CDR3 residues: CASSKVPPDTQYF. Written as DNA, the CDR3 is TGTGCCAGCAGCAAAGTCCCCCCTGATACGCAGTATTTT.

The chain combines TRBV7-2 with TRBJ2-1; D may be TRBD1 or TRBD2 (6 bases each). The V end lost 3 bases, the J end lost 0 bases, and 9 bases lay between the germline ends. Germline lookup yields CDR1 SGHTA and CDR2 FQGNSA. CDR3 length: 15 residues. In nucleotides, the CDR3 is TGTGCCAGCAGCTTGGGGGGCGACTCCTACAATGAGCAGTTCTTC. It specifies CASSLGGDSYNEQFF.

This clonotype was detected many times. The J gene is TRBJ2-2, the V gene TRBV7-8; TRBD1 matches 9 bases. The CDR3 is made up of 18 amino acids. The trim removed 3 bases at V and 4 bases at J, leaving 12 bases unmatched. The germline V gene has CDR1 SGHVS and CDR2 FQNEAQ. The CDR3 is CASSFLHRDRVRTGELFF. For the CDR3, the DNA is TGTGCCAGCAGCTTCCTACACCGGGACAGGGTACGCACCGGGGAGCTGTTTTTT.

The chain recombines TRBV20-1 with TRBJ1-5; 8 positions agree with TRBD1. In germline, CDR1 is DFQATT, CDR2 SNEGSKA (reference sequence). V lost 6 bases to trimming and J lost 2 bases; unmatched junction nucleotides: 12. CDR3 length equals 16 residues. In nucleotides, the CDR3 is TGCAGTGCCCCAATCAACGGGACAGGCCGCAATCAGCCCCAGCATTTT. Translating gives CSAPINGTGRNQPQHF.

This clonotype was seen more than once but under ten times. V usage is TRBV24-1 and J usage is TRBJ2-1; 15 bases line up with TRBD2. CDR1 and CDR2 from the germline V gene are KGHDR and SFDVKD. The CDR3 totals 18 residues. The V gene end was trimmed by 4 bases and the J gene end by 8 bases; junction bases not matched to a gene: 11. CDR3 DNA: TGTGCCACCAGTGAAGACACAGGGACTAGCGGGAGGATCGATGAGCAGTTCTTC. It translates to CATSEDTGTSGRIDEQFF.

This clonotype was observed a handful of times. This sequence joins TRBV18 and TRBJ2-1; D is unresolved. The CDR3 sequence is 14 residues long. The V and J ends lost 3 bases and 7 bases respectively, with 13 bases between them. Germline lookup yields CDR1 KGHSH and CDR2 LQKENI. In DNA form, the CDR3 reads TGTGCCAGCTCACCGAATACGACGAGAAATGAGCAGTTCTTC. Translation gives CASSPNTTRNEQFF.

This chain uses TRBV18 with TRBJ1-2, with 7 bases identical to TRBD1. The CDR3 is made up of 13 amino acids. Germline lookup yields CDR1 KGHSH and CDR2 LQKENI. The ends lost 3 bases at V and 7 bases at J; junction bases unmatched: 5. The CDR3 nucleotides are TGTGCCAGCTCACCGAACAGGGGCGGTGGCTACACCTTC. Protein product: CASSPNRGGGYTF.

This CDR3 is CASSFQGAYVQFF. In DNA form, the CDR3 reads TGTGCCAGCAGTTTCCAGGGGGCCTATGTGCAGTTCTTC. The chain is built from TRBV27 and TRBJ2-1, with TRBD1 matching 8 bases. This CDR3 has 13 amino acids. Trimming removed 3 bases from V and 12 bases from J; junction bases left unmatched: 7. Germline loops: CDR1 MNHEY, CDR2 SMNVEV (reference sequence).

The sample holds many counts of this clonotype. The rearrangement links TRBV6-5 to TRBJ2-1, with 10 nucleotides matching TRBD2. CDR3 length: 18 amino acids. CDR1 MNHEY and CDR2 SVGAGI come from the germline V gene. The trim removed 0 bases at V and 2 bases at J, leaving 7 bases unmatched. The CDR3 sequence: CASSYSIWTSGPYNEQFF. For the CDR3, the DNA is TGTGCCAGCAGTTACTCGATTTGGACTAGCGGTCCCTACAATGAGCAGTTCTTC.

This clonotype appeared a few times. An end of the junction differs from the germline gene, which may be a read error. V usage is TRBV27 and J usage is TRBJ1-1, with D maybe TRBD1 (5 bases). Germline-derived CDR1 and CDR2 are MNHEY and SMNVEV (reference sequence). CDR3 length: 16 residues. The chain's CDR3 is CTSTPRDLRWNTEAFF. The CDR3 bases are TGCACCAGCACCCCCAGGGACTTACGGTGGAACACTGAAGCTTTCTTT.

This clonotype was seen a few times. V is TRBV7-2 and J is TRBJ2-1; 8 positions agree with TRBD1. CDR1 and CDR2 (germline): SGHTA, FQGNSA. J lost 8 bases, V lost 7 bases, and 7 bases had no gene match. CDR3 length: 13 amino acids. The chain's CDR3 is CASTRQGRDEQFF. DNA of the CDR3: TGTGCCAGCACCAGACAGGGGCGGGATGAGCAGTTCTTC.

The V and J genes are TRBV24-1 and TRBJ2-1; 12 bases map to TRBD2. CDR3 length equals 17 residues. Germline assignment: CDR1 KGHDR and CDR2 SFDVKD. Trimming at V came to 7 bases and at J to 4 bases, leaving 10 bases not matched to a gene. The CDR3, as DNA: TGTGCCACCAGCCGGACTAGCGGGAATATTTGGTACAATGAGCAGTTCTTC. Translation: CATSRTSGNIWYNEQFF.

This clonotype came up many times. This sequence joins TRBV29-1 and TRBJ1-1; D not certain. This CDR3 has 11 residues. Germline V gene data show CDR1 as SQVTM and CDR2 as ANQGSEA. V dropped 4 bases and J dropped 0 bases, with 3 bases sitting between them. The CDR3 DNA reads as TGCAGCGTTGTGGTGAACACTGAAGCTTTCTTT. Protein sequence: CSVVVNTEAFF.

This clonotype occurred a few times. This chain joins TRBV6-1 and TRBJ2-1; the match to TRBD1 covers 8 bases. The CDR3 sequence is 15 residues long. The germline V gene has CDR1 MNHNS and CDR2 SASEGT. Trimming cost V 6 bases and J 12 bases; bases outside gene matches: 16. CDR3 loop: CASRESGGGSLPQFF. CDR3 nucleotide sequence: TGTGCCAGCAGAGAATCAGGGGGCGGAAGTCTCCCGCAGTTCTTC.

This clonotype was seen more than once but under ten times. The chain has TRBV29-1 and TRBJ2-3; 15 nucleotides agree with TRBD2. The CDR3 sequence is 15 residues long. J was trimmed by 7 bases and V by 6 bases; bases with no gene match: 8. Germline CDR1 reads SQVTM; CDR2 reads ANQGSEA. CDR3 loop: CSVYKGLAGGNTQYF. CDR3 in DNA: TGCAGCGTCTATAAAGGACTAGCGGGAGGGAATACGCAGTATTTT.

The chain carries TRBV2 and TRBJ2-2; 7 bases line up with TRBD1. Trimming cost V 7 bases and J 0 bases; bases outside gene matches: 5. The CDR3 has 15 residues. Germline V gene sequence: CDR1 SNHLY, CDR2 FYNNEI. CDR3 residues: CASKRQGANTGELFF. The CDR3, as DNA: TGTGCCAGCAAAAGACAGGGAGCGAACACCGGGGAGCTGTTTTTT.

The gene calls are TRBV7-3 and TRBJ2-6; D gene uncertain. The CDR3 spans 15 residues. Germline V gene lookup returns CDR1 SGHTA and CDR2 FQGTGA. Trimming pared 5 bases from V and 0 bases from J, leaving 8 bases between. This chain's CDR3 is CASSPGVSGANVLTF. The CDR3 region has the DNA TGTGCCAGCAGCCCCGGAGTCTCTGGGGCCAACGTCCTGACTTTC.

The table lists this clonotype with many counts. The chain couples TRBV25-1 to TRBJ1-1, with 9 bases lining up with TRBD1. Germline V lookup: CDR1 MGHDK, CDR2 SYGVNS. The CDR3 is 13 residues long. Germline trimming cut 6 bases from V and 4 bases from J; bases unmatched to any gene: 3. The CDR3: CASSTTGGTEAFF. The DNA of the CDR3 is TGTGCCAGCAGCACGACAGGGGGCACTGAAGCTTTCTTT.